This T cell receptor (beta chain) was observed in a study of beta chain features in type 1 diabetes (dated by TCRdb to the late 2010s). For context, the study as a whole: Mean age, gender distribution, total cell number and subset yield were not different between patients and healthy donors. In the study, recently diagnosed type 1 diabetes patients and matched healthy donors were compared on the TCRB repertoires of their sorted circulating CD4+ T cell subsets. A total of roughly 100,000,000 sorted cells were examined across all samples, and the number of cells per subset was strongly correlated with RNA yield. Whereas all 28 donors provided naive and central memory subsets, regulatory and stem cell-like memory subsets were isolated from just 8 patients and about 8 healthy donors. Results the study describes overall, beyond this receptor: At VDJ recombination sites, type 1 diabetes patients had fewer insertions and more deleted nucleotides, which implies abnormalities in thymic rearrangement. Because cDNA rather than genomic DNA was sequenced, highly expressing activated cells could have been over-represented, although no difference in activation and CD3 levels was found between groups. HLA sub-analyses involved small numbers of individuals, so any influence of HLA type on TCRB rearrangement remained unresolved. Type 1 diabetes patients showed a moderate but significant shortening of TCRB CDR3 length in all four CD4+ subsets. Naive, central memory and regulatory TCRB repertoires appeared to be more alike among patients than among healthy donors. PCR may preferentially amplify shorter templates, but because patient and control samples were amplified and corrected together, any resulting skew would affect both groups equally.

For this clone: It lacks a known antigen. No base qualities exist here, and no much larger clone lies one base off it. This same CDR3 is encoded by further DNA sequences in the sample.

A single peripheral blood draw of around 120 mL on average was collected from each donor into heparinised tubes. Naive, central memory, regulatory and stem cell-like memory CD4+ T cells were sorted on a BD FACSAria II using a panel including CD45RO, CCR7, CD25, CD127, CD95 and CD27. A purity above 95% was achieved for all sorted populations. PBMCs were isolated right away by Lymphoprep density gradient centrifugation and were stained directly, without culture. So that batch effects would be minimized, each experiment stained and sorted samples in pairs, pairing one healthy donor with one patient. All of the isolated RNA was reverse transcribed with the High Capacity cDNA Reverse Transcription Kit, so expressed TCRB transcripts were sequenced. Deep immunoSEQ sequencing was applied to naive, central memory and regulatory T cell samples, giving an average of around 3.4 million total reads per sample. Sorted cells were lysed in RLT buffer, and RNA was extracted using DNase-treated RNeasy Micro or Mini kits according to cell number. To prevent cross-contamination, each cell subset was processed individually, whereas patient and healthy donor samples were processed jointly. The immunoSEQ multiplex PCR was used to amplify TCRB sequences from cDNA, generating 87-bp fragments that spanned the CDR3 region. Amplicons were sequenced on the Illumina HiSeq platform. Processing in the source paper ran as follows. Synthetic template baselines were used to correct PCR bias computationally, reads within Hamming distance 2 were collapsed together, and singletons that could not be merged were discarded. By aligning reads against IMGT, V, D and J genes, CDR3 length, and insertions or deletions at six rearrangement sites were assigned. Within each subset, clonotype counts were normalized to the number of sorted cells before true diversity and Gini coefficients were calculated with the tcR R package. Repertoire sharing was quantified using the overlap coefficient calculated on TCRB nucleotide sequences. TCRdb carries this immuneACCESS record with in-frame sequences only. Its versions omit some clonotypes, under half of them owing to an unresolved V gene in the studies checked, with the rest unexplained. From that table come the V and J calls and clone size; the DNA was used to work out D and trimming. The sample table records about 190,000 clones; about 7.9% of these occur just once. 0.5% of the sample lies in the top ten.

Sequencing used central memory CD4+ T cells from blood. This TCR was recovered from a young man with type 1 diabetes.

The nucleotide sequence is given as TGTGCCAGCAGCTTAGATCTCACAGATACGCAGTATTTT. This translates into CASSLDLTDTQYF. The chain couples TRBV11-2 to TRBJ2-3; no D gene call is confident. Spanning cysteine to phenylalanine, the CDR3 consists of 13 amino acids. Only CDR3 DNA is held: 39 bases, read in frame from base 1. V is clipped by 0 bases and J by 2 bases, and the sequence between their germline boundaries is 3 bases long. The germline V gene yields SGHAT for CDR1 and FQNNGV for CDR2.